This TCR beta chain derives from a study of CD8+ T cells in alopecia areata. This clone was counted only a few times. Sequencing templates came from extracted RNA that was reverse transcribed into cDNA. Profiled with immunoSEQ multiplex PCR; TCRdb holds only in-frame clones, not every one. The sample yields fewer than 70,000 clones, 44% seen once. Peripheral blood and lesional scalp punch biopsies came from alopecia areata patients. CDR1 is SQVTM and CDR2 is ANQGSEA in the germline V gene. Trimming took off 4 bases at V and 4 bases at J, with 8 bases between the two ends. The CDR3 length is 12 residues.

Sequencing was done on a sample of NKG2D-low CD8+ T cells sorted from blood. The source of this sequence is a human donor with alopecia areata. The chain links TRBV29-1 to TRBJ2-1, with D unclear. CDR3 bases: TGCAGCGTTGTGGTTACTTACAATGAGCAGTTCTTC. This gives the protein CSVVVTYNEQFF.